The next 10 T cell receptor beta chains were all read from a single sample in a study of T cell responses to AZD1222 COVID-19 vaccine. Here immunoSEQ multiplex PCR was the method, and the copy in TCRdb shows in-frame clones only, minus some. This table holds 90,000 to 120,000 clones, approximately 90% found once. Sequencing used peripheral blood, obtained on day 0 of AZD1222 vaccination. The source is an adult in good health.

V usage is TRBV13 and J usage is TRBJ2-3, with D possibly matching TRBD2 (6 bases). The V end lost 5 bases, the J end lost 9 bases, and 15 bases lay between the germline ends. CDR1 PRHDT and CDR2 FYEKMQ come from the germline V gene (reference sequence). The length of the CDR3 is 13 residues. CDR3: CASSPSRGLTQYF. Here the CDR3 DNA reads TGTGCCAGCAGCCCTTCACGAGGACTAACGCAGTATTTT.

The gene calls are TRBV4-1 and TRBJ1-1; unclear D gene. The CDR3 is made up of 13 amino acids. V was trimmed by 2 bases and J by 6 bases, leaving 10 bases between them. Germline CDR1 and CDR2: MGHRA and YSYEKL. The CDR3 DNA is TGCGCCAGCAGCCAAAGAGGCGTGGCTGAAGCTTTCTTT. As protein: CASSQRGVAEAFF.

The chain couples TRBV4-3 to TRBJ1-1; 10 bases align to TRBD1. Germline V gene data show CDR1 as LGHNA and CDR2 as YSLEER. This CDR3 is built from 16 residues. V was pared by 4 bases and J by 0 bases, with 5 bases of the junction left unmatched. The chain's CDR3 is CASSPTGGSLNTEAFF. CDR3 sequence (DNA): TGCGCCAGCAGCCCGACAGGGGGCAGCTTGAACACTGAAGCTTTCTTT.

V and J are TRBV6-6 and TRBJ2-7; 7 bases agree with TRBD2. CDR3 length: 15 amino acids. V gave up 7 bases and J gave up 5 bases; unmatched junction bases: 14. In germline, CDR1 is MNHNY, CDR2 SVGAGI (reference sequence). CDR3 nucleotides: TGTGCCAGCAACCCGTCGGGCGGGAGTGGGGACGAGCAGTACTTC. Residues: CASNPSGGSGDEQYF.

The CDR3 nucleotides read TGCGCCAGCAGCCAACAAAGGGACAGGTACTACGAGCAGTACTTC. Its protein is CASSQQRDRYYEQYF. J is TRBJ2-7 and V is TRBV4-3; TRBD1 aligns across 8 bases. Trimming at V came to 2 bases and at J to 3 bases, leaving 6 bases not matched to a gene. Germline CDR1 is LGHNA and CDR2 is YSLEER. The CDR3 sequence is 15 residues long.

The V call is TRBV18, the J call TRBJ2-7; TRBD2 might be the D (5 bases). CDR3 length equals 13 residues. Germline V gene lookup returns CDR1 KGHSH and CDR2 LQKENI. Trimming removed 5 bases from V and 0 bases from J, with 8 bases in between. The CDR3 bases are TGTGCCAGCTCAGCGGGCACCTCCTACGAGCAGTACTTC. It specifies CASSAGTSYEQYF.

The V and J genes are TRBV4-1 and TRBJ2-1; D possibly corresponds to TRBD2 (6 bases). The CDR3 covers 16 residues. CDR1 and CDR2 from the germline V gene are MGHRA and YSYEKL. V was trimmed by 0 bases and J by 0 bases, leaving 9 bases between them. As DNA, the CDR3 is TGCGCCAGCAGCCAAGATCGGGGGAGCTCCTACAATGAGCAGTTCTTC. Its translation is CASSQDRGSSYNEQFF.

This clone was observed once. The chain is built from TRBV7-6 and TRBJ2-3, with 10 nucleotides matching TRBD1. J lost 3 bases, V lost 3 bases, and 6 bases had no gene match. This CDR3 is built from 16 residues. Per germline, CDR1 SGHVS and CDR2 FNYEAQ. This CDR3 is CASSLGTGAFTDTQYF. The CDR3, as DNA: TGTGCCAGCAGCTTGGGGACAGGGGCCTTTACAGATACGCAGTATTTT.

The rearrangement links TRBV30 to TRBJ2-7, with D perhaps given as TRBD1 or TRBD2 (5 bases each). CDR1 and CDR2 from the germline V gene are GTSNPN and SVGIG (reference sequence). V lost 1 base and J 4 bases, leaving 11 bases between the germline ends. The CDR3 is 13 residues long. The CDR3 DNA sequence: TGTGCCTGGAGTGGTGAGGGGTTGTACGAGCAGTACTTC. This gives the protein CAWSGEGLYEQYF. Complete variable domain (other parts from reference TRBV30 and TRBJ2-7): SQTIHQWPATLVQPVGSPLSLECTVEGTSNPNLYWYRQAAGRGLQLLFYSVGIGQISSEVPQNLSASRPQDRQFILSSKKLLLSDSGFYLCAWSGEGLYEQYFGPGTRLTVT.

The chain uses TRBV4-3 and TRBJ1-4; D is unclear. Germline CDR1 LGHNA, CDR2 YSLEER. Trimming took 6 bases from V and 4 from J, leaving 9 bases between them. The CDR3 is 13 amino acids. The CDR3 here is CASRDVGNEKLFF. CDR3 DNA sequence: TGCGCCAGCAGGGACGTGGGTAATGAAAAACTGTTTTTT.